Detailed here is one T cell receptor (beta chain). Data came from immunoSEQ multiplex PCR; TCRdb stores just in-frame clones and leaves some out. The sample carries roughly 2.2 million clones, about 92% recorded once. The data originate from a study of shared clonotypes between healthy human individuals. This CDR3 has 15 amino acids. The germline V gene has CDR1 ENHRY and CDR2 SYGVKD. V shed 0 bases and J shed 5 bases, with 11 bases lying between them. Source material: naive CD4+ T cells from PBMCs. The subset is: CD45RA+ positively selected. The receptor was isolated from a man between 18 and 35 years old in good health. Some clones in this sample may be carry-over from other donors' samples. The rearrangement uses TRBV10-3 and TRBJ2-1, with D unclear. CDR3 sequence (DNA): TGTGCCATCAGTGAGTCGGGTTCTAACAACAATGAGCAGTTCTTC. Translated: CAISESGSNNNEQFF.